Listed below are T cell receptor beta chains from one sample, sequenced in a study of cytomegalovirus exposure and HLA in healthy donors. Generated by immunoSEQ multiplex PCR, the TCRdb table keeps only in-frame clones and is missing some. The table for this sample gives over 110,000 clones. Source material: PBMCs. The receptors shown here come from a male donor in good health and CMV-seronegative. Each CDR3 is given without its conserved first and last residue.

v_gene: TRBV10-2; j_gene: TRBJ2-7; CDR3aa: ASRVRGQGIGSYEQY
v_gene: TRBV7-8; j_gene: TRBJ1-2; CDR3aa: ASSLDRGGYGYT
v_gene: TRBV20-1; j_gene: TRBJ1-2; CDR3aa: SAQGALGYT
v_gene: TRBV30; j_gene: TRBJ2-3; CDR3aa: AWSPGIGTDTQY
v_gene: TRBV29-1; j_gene: TRBJ2-7; CDR3aa: SVAGTGNSSYEQY
v_gene: TRBV7-2; j_gene: TRBJ2-7; CDR3aa: ASSLRWSGGREGEQY
v_gene: TRBV4-2; j_gene: TRBJ1-4; CDR3aa: ASSRTGTATNEKLF
v_gene: TRBV5-1; j_gene: TRBJ2-7; CDR3aa: ASSLTGAGEQY
v_gene: TRBV19; j_gene: TRBJ2-1; CDR3aa: ASSIRGGLSSYNEQF
v_gene: TRBV29-1; j_gene: TRBJ2-7; CDR3aa: SVTGTGGYEQY
v_gene: TRBV6-4; j_gene: TRBJ2-2; CDR3aa: ASSALGLLGGELF
v_gene: TRBV15; j_gene: TRBJ1-3; CDR3aa: ATMKADYRDTIY
v_gene: TRBV2; j_gene: TRBJ1-1; CDR3aa: ASSDSGLGNEAF
v_gene: TRBV4-1; j_gene: TRBJ1-4; CDR3aa: ASSQGTGSPEKLF
v_gene: TRBV13; j_gene: TRBJ1-1; CDR3aa: ASSLGRYAEAF
v_gene: TRBV7-9; j_gene: TRBJ2-1; CDR3aa: ARRTSLIDEQF
v_gene: TRBV11-1; j_gene: TRBJ2-3; CDR3aa: ASSLRGGVLTDTQY
v_gene: TRBV6-5; j_gene: TRBJ2-7; CDR3aa: ASGGKTYEQY
v_gene: TRBV29-1; j_gene: TRBJ2-5; CDR3aa: SVEVGGETQY
v_gene: TRBV4-2; j_gene: TRBJ2-7; CDR3aa: ASSLGQSTNYEQY
v_gene: TRBV6-1; j_gene: TRBJ2-7; CDR3aa: ASSISGTAFYEQY
v_gene: TRBV9; j_gene: TRBJ2-7; CDR3aa: ASSPQTVSYEQY